This TCR beta chain comes out of a study of identical twins. General study points: Conclusions relied on cross-sectional statistical analysis, not following the same donors. Memory repertoires lacked the insertion deficit that abundant cord blood beta clonotypes showed.

TCRdb re-called the 5' RACE reads through MiXCR, storing one row per CDR3 protein. Here the sample spans under 500,000 distinct CDR3 sequences, roughly an eighth being singletons. The CDR3 is 14 residues long. From germline, CDR1 is SEHNR and CDR2 FQNEAQ (reference sequence). Trimming stripped 5 bases from V and 4 bases from J, with 14 bases between. In the case of this clonotype: What it binds is not known.

Another study also made use of these data, one on yellow fever vaccine responses in identical twins.

The material sequenced was CD4+ T cells sorted from blood. The source of this sequence is a woman between 18 and 29 years old in good health. V usage is TRBV7-9 and J usage is TRBJ1-2; the D gene is possibly TRBD1 (6 bases). CDR3 loop: CASSAPQGPYGYTF. The CDR3 region has the DNA TGTGCCAGCAGCGCCCCACAGGGACCCTATGGCTACACCTTC.